What follows are 14 T cell receptor beta chains derived from one specimen sequenced in a study of T cell repertoires in cytomegalovirus infection. MiXCR, run by TCRdb on the reads, gives a single entry per CDR3 protein. The sample shows about 920,000 distinct CDR3 sequences, approximately 33% of them seen only once. The antigens of these receptors remain unknown. The specimen was cultured CD8+ T cells from PBMCs, collected from culture after CMV antigen stimulation. All receptors derive from a human donor in good health (CMV status not recorded). Some clones in this sample may be carry-over from other donors' samples.

The V gene is TRBV4-1, the J gene TRBJ1-2, with unresolved D. The CDR3 runs 15 residues. V gave up 0 bases and J gave up 5 bases, with 13 bases separating them. Germline assignment: CDR1 MGHRA and CDR2 YSYEKL. CDR3 nucleotides: TGCGCCAGCAGCCAAGATTCGCTGGAACTTTATGGCTACACCTTC. It encodes CASSQDSLELYGYTF.

The chain is built from TRBV12-3 or TRBV12-4 and TRBJ2-1, with 10 positions matching TRBD2. This CDR3 region has 14 residues. With 6 bases clipped from V and 4 bases from J, the junction kept 3 bases outside the gene matches. The CDR3 DNA reads as TGTGCCAGCAGACAACTAGCGGGGTACAATGAGCAGTTCTTC. Encoded protein: CASRQLAGYNEQFF.

This chain joins TRBV7-6 and TRBJ2-5, with TRBD1 identical over 9 bases. The CDR3 consists of 15 residues. V shed 5 bases, J shed 2 bases, and the junction held 6 bases outside the gene matches. CDR1 SGHVS and CDR2 FNYEAQ come from the germline V gene. CDR3 DNA sequence: TGTGCCAGCAGCGGGGGACAGGGACCGCAAGAGACCCAGTACTTC. Protein product: CASSGGQGPQETQYF.

This clonotype was seen ten or more times. In nucleotides, the CDR3 is TGTGCCAGCAGTCCAGCGGGGACCTACAATGAGCAGTTCTTC. Protein: CASSPAGTYNEQFF. The chain couples TRBV12-3 or TRBV12-4 to TRBJ2-1; 7 nucleotides agree with TRBD2. Trimming removed 5 bases from V and 2 bases from J; junction bases left unmatched: 3. There are 14 residues in the CDR3.

This clonotype was detected a few times. V and J are TRBV19 and TRBJ2-4; a weak D match, TRBD2 (5 bases). The CDR3 totals 13 residues. Trimming left V 5 bases short and J 7 bases short, with 12 bases between. Germline V gene sequence: CDR1 LNHDA, CDR2 SQIVND (reference sequence). This chain's CDR3 is CASSHRDPNIQYF. In DNA form, the CDR3 reads TGTGCCAGTAGTCACCGGGATCCCAACATTCAGTACTTC.

The V call is TRBV14, the J call TRBJ1-5, with D possibly matching TRBD1 (5 bases). The CDR3 is 14 residues long. V gave up 3 bases and J gave up 6 bases, with 12 bases separating them. CDR1 is SGHDN and CDR2 is FVKESK in the germline V gene. This CDR3 is CASSQAGWFQPQHF. CDR3 nucleotide sequence: TGTGCCAGCAGCCAGGCAGGGTGGTTTCAGCCCCAGCATTTT.

CDR3 bases: TGTGCCATCAGTGAGTCTGGACAGGGTCGGTACGAGCAGTACTTC. As protein: CAISESGQGRYEQYF. The gene calls are TRBV10-3 and TRBJ2-7, with 8 bases lining up with TRBD1. The trim removed 0 bases at V and 4 bases at J, leaving 5 bases unmatched. This CDR3 has 15 residues. Germline V gene sequence: CDR1 ENHRY, CDR2 SYGVKD.

The V gene is TRBV2, the J gene TRBJ1-1; 9 bases align to TRBD1. CDR1 and CDR2 from the germline V gene are SNHLY and FYNNEI. This CDR3 region has 13 residues. After removal of 6 bases from V and 5 bases from J, the junction contained 4 bases not matched to a gene. The CDR3 coding sequence is TGTGCCAGCAGAACAGGGGGCGCGACTGAAGCTTTCTTT. Translation gives CASRTGGATEAFF. Based on the CDR3 plus reference TRBV2 and TRBJ1-1, the full variable domain is EPEVTQTPSHQVTQMGQEVILRCVPISNHLYFYWYRQILGQKVEFLVSFYNNEISEKSEIFDDQFSVERPDGSNFTLKIRSTKLEDSAMYFCASRTGGATEAFFGQGTRLTVV.

This clonotype has a handful of counts. The chain recombines TRBV19 with TRBJ1-6; TRBD1 might be the D (5 bases). The germline V gene has CDR1 LNHDA and CDR2 SQIVND (reference sequence). This CDR3 is 17 amino acids long. The V gene lost 3 bases and the J gene lost 9 bases, with 21 bases spanning the gap. This CDR3 is CASSMFPMIPRGSPLHF. The CDR3, as DNA: TGTGCCAGTAGTATGTTCCCAATGATACCGAGGGGTTCACCCCTCCACTTT.

The gene calls are TRBV10-3 and TRBJ2-5, with 9 bases lining up with TRBD1. Germline V gene sequence: CDR1 ENHRY, CDR2 SYGVKD. J gave up 5 bases and V 2 bases, and 6 bases lay outside the gene matches. The CDR3 contains 15 residues. CDR3 in amino acids: CAISETGQGGETQYF. CDR3 coding DNA: TGTGCCATCAGTGAGACGGGACAGGGAGGGGAGACCCAGTACTTC.

The chain uses TRBV7-6 and TRBJ2-7; no definite D call. Trimming stripped 5 bases from V and 2 bases from J, with 13 bases between. Germline V gene data show CDR1 as SGHVS and CDR2 as FNYEAQ. The CDR3 is 14 amino acids. CDR3 protein: CASSPPLGAYEQYV. The CDR3 nucleotides are TGTGCCAGCAGCCCTCCGTTAGGAGCCTACGAGCAGTACGTC.

This clonotype was counted many times. This sequence joins TRBV7-9 and TRBJ2-5; D possibly corresponds to TRBD1 (6 bases). From germline, CDR1 is SEHNR and CDR2 FQNEAQ (reference sequence). V dropped 4 bases and J dropped 2 bases, with 8 bases sitting between them. The CDR3 consists of 13 residues. CDR3 sequence: CASSSDRQETQYF. CDR3 nucleotide sequence: TGTGCCAGCAGCTCGGACAGACAAGAGACCCAGTACTTC.

This clonotype has a count of ten or more. The CDR3 here is CATQGSGNQPQHF. For the CDR3, the DNA is TGTGCCACTCAGGGGTCGGGCAATCAGCCCCAGCATTTT. The V call is TRBV28, the J call TRBJ1-5, with D possibly TRBD1 on 6 matching bases. Trimming took off 10 bases at V and 2 bases at J, with 12 bases between the two ends. CDR1 and CDR2 (germline): MDHEN, SYDVKM. The CDR3 spans 13 residues.

The chain joins TRBV6-4 to TRBJ2-2; 7 bases map to TRBD2. Germline assignment: CDR1 MRHNA and CDR2 SNTAGT. The CDR3 loop spans 15 amino acids. J was trimmed by 4 bases and V by 2 bases; bases with no gene match: 4. CDR3 amino acids: CASSDPREGTGELFF. Written as DNA, the CDR3 is TGTGCCAGCAGTGACCCCAGGGAGGGCACCGGGGAGCTGTTTTTT.